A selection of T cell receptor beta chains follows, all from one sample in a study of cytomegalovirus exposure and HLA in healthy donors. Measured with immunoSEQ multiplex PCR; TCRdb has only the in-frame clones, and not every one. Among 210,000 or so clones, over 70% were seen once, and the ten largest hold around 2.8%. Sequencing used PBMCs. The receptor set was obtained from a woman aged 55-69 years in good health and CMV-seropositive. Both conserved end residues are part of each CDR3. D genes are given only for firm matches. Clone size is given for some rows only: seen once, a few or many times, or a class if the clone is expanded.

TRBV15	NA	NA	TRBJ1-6	CATSRVIGEVSPLHF	TGTGCCACCAGCAGAGTGATAGGAGAGGTTTCACCCCTCCACTTT
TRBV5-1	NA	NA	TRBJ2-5	CASSLNSGETQYF	TGCGCCAGCAGCTTGAATAGCGGAGAGACCCAGTACTTC
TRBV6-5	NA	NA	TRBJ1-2	CASSSGAGDRYGYTF	TGTGCCAGCAGTTCAGGCGCCGGTGATCGTTATGGCTACACCTTC
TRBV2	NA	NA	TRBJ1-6	CASSPRFYNSPLHF	TGTGCCAGCAGCCCCCGGTTCTATAATTCACCCCTCCACTTT
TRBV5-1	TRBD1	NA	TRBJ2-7	CASSLLGQGTYEQYF	TGCGCCAGCAGCTTGTTGGGACAGGGGACCTACGAGCAGTACTTC
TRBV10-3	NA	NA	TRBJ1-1	CAISESGVYNTEAFF	TGTGCCATCAGTGAGTCAGGGGTATATAACACTGAAGCTTTCTTT
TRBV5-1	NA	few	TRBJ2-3	CASSGSVEGASTDTQYF	TGCGCCAGCAGTGGGAGTGTAGAGGGAGCTAGCACAGATACGCAGTATTTT
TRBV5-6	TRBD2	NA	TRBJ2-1	CASSRTSGSNEQFF	TGTGCCAGCAGCCGGACTAGCGGGAGCAATGAGCAGTTCTTC
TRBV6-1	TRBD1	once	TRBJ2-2	CASYRTGGNTGELFF	TGTGCCAGTTACCGGACAGGGGGTAACACCGGGGAGCTGTTTTTT
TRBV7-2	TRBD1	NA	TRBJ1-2	CASSRQGARGYTF	TGTGCCAGCAGCCGCCAGGGGGCGCGGGGCTACACCTTC
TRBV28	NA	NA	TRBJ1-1	CASRGGLGEAFF	TGTGCCAGCCGGGGGGGGCTAGGTGAAGCTTTCTTT
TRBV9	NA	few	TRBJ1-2	CASYSMATPSVRGVHGYTF	NA
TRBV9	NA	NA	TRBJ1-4	CASSVGAGEKLFF	TGTGCCAGCAGCGTAGGTGCCGGTGAAAAACTGTTTTTT
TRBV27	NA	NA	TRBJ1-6	CASSTTPGLVDRNSPLHF	TGTGCCAGCAGTACCACTCCAGGATTGGTAGACAGGAATTCACCCCTCCACTTT
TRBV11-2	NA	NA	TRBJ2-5	CASSRTQLTQYF	TGTGCCAGCAGCCGGACTCAGTTGACCCAGTACTTC